Detailed here is one T cell receptor (beta chain). The antigen is not known. Per the germline V gene, CDR1 is MGHRA and CDR2 is YSYEKL. This CDR3 has 15 amino acids. This specimen comes from a study of cytomegalovirus exposure and HLA in healthy donors. PCR was performed using 60 Vbeta and 13 Jbeta primers. The protocol was immunoSEQ multiplex PCR, while the TCRdb copy is restricted to in-frame clones and leaves out a portion. The data hold 140,000 or so clones, with about 70% observed a single time. Study results and caveats: Altogether, 164 TCR beta chains were recorded as cytomegalovirus-associated. Roughly uniform sequencing depth across donors was assumed, possibly incorrectly. In an earlier analysis, productive rearrangement rates for most beta V segments clustered near 87% or 30%. Reports showed the classifier diagnosing cytomegalovirus status with high specificity and sensitivity.

The source of this sequence is a woman aged 40 to 50 in good health and CMV-seronegative. The sample taken for sequencing was PBMCs. The genes are TRBV4-1 and TRBJ2-5; 7 bases align to TRBD2. The J call may be wrong; the DNA end is better matched by TRBJ2-7. The CDR3 DNA sequence: TGCGCCAGCAGCCAAGAGGGAGGGTCCTCCTACGAGCAGTACTTC. Its translation is CASSQEGGSSYEQYF.